This is a list of T cell receptor beta chains from one sample in a study of blood T cell repertoires in COVID-19. Method: immunoSEQ multiplex PCR; TCRdb's copy keeps in-frame clones and lacks some. The repertoire has around 70,000 clones, 70% to 80% of them found once; the top ten carry roughly a quarter. The sequenced sample consisted of peripheral blood. The receptors come from a human donor in a cohort sampled during active COVID-19. Each CDR3 is given with its conserved first and last residue. The D gene is left open where the match is weak.

d_gene	v_gene	len	CDR3aa
TRBD1	TRBV19	14	CASGQGASTDTQYF
TRBD1	TRBV6-6	15	CASSYSGGSTDTQYF
NA	TRBV27	17	CASSLGRGRGGNQPQHF
TRBD1	TRBV4-1	15	CASSQVGQGGYGYTF
TRBD1	TRBV7-8	16	CASSLVGRTGAYEQYF
TRBD1	TRBV6-6	15	CASVKGTGSNYGYTF
NA	TRBV19	13	CASKGAFTDTQYF
NA	TRBV5-1	15	CASSLEPTGNTEAFF
NA	TRBV6-2/TRBV6-3	13	CASSNDLAREQYF
TRBD1	TRBV6-5	14	CASRVRDREHEQYF
TRBD2	TRBV5-1	15	CASSLALAGSGEQYF
TRBD2	TRBV29-1	14	CSAALAGEGGEQFF
TRBD1	TRBV10-3	15	CAISKDPGQGGGYTF
NA	TRBV14	16	CASSQDRVAGNSPLHF
NA	TRBV28	16	CASSIRQDWKNTEAFF
TRBD1	TRBV29-1	14	CSAGLQGAVYEQYF
NA	TRBV11-2	15	CASSLRGADTDTQYF
NA	TRBV5-1	13	CASSTVTGDEQYF
NA	TRBV28	15	CASSLNVGGADTQYF
TRBD1	TRBV11-2	15	CASSLSRGLTGELFF
NA	TRBV7-2	16	CASSLSFVPGQETQYF
NA	TRBV28	14	CASSFLGTNEKLFF
NA	TRBV27	15	CASSLESSYNSPLHF
TRBD2	TRBV28	16	CASSFIPAQRGGEQYF
NA	TRBV7-2	13	CASSLITDYGYTF
TRBD2	TRBV9	16	CASSVAPAGDKNIQYF
NA	TRBV7-9	15	CASSLMPYSYNEQFF
NA	TRBV2	14	CASSPRLVYNEQFF
NA	TRBV5-4	16	CASSPAGLLDSYEQYF
NA	TRBV3-1/TRBV3-2	16	CASSQGGLLVLDEQFF
TRBD1	TRBV4-3	14	CASSPLQGAYEQYF
TRBD2	TRBV5-1	15	CASSLDASGTGEQFF
TRBD2	TRBV12-3/TRBV12-4	13	CASSGSGRGELFF
NA	TRBV12-3/TRBV12-4	13	CASSLEGAQGPNF
TRBD1	TRBV12-5	16	CASASGGQGYTGELFF
TRBD2	TRBV2	17	CASSSSGSSRIADTQYF
TRBD1	TRBV19	16	CASSLPGQAYNSPLHF
NA	TRBV7-2	12	CASSLLTDTQYF
NA	TRBV6-6	12	CASSLGVEKLFF
TRBD1	TRBV7-8	14	CASSPQTGFDEQYF
NA	TRBV6-6	12	CASSYSVTEAFF
TRBD2	TRBV7-9	14	CASFGLVTTGELFF
TRBD2	TRBV5-4	17	CASSLVWSGSTADTQYF
NA	TRBV5-1	15	CASSLDAASTDTQYF
TRBD2	TRBV4-3	17	CASSQDLALAGVNEQFF
TRBD2	TRBV19	18	CASIQGLAGGVHTGELFF
TRBD2	TRBV11-2	16	CASSLDRAGEPYEQYF
TRBD1	TRBV2	14	CASRRDSDNYGYTF
TRBD2	TRBV7-9	17	CASSRIKGLAGVNEQFF
TRBD1	TRBV28	16	CASSSSLGTVNYGYTF
NA	TRBV28	15	CASITPGRRVTEQYF
NA	TRBV2	14	CASTIQSTYGGYTF
NA	TRBV30	15	CAWSGLRLAVYEQYF
TRBD1	TRBV4-2	15	CASSQEDRGQETQYF
TRBD2	TRBV11-3	15	CASSPGGVTYNEQFF
TRBD1	TRBV6-2/TRBV6-3	13	CASSRQGRNEQYF
NA	TRBV7-7	15	CASSSGNYYNSPLHF